The 29 T cell receptor beta chains in this list originate from one sample, sequenced in a study of T cell changes during pregnancy in multiple sclerosis. This table comes from immunoSEQ multiplex PCR, and its TCRdb copy is limited to in-frame clones, with some not included. Among 40,000 to 50,000 clones, 92% were seen once, and the ten largest hold roughly 0.34%. Sequenced here: CD4+ T cells from peripheral blood mononuclear cells, sampled in the second trimester of pregnancy. The receptors here all came from a female donor in good health, enrolled as a control in a pregnancy study.

This clone was found once. V and J are TRBV9 and TRBJ1-1; weak D call: TRBD1 (6 bases). Germline lookup yields CDR1 SGDLS and CDR2 YYNGEE. This CDR3 has 13 amino acids. Trimming pared 0 bases from V and 5 bases from J, leaving 8 bases between. CDR3 DNA: TGTGCCAGCAGCGTAGGAACAGGGACTGAAGCTTTCTTT. Encoded protein: CASSVGTGTEAFF.

The CDR3 spells CASSQVWGGGANVLTF. The CDR3 DNA is TGCGCCAGCAGCCAAGTTTGGGGAGGTGGGGCCAACGTCCTGACTTTC. The chain couples TRBV4-1 to TRBJ2-6, with a weak D call TRBD2 (6 bases). CDR1 is MGHRA, CDR2 YSYEKL, per germline. This CDR3 has 16 amino acids. The ends were cut back, 1 base at V and 3 bases at J, with 10 bases in the middle.

The rearrangement links TRBV5-1 to TRBJ1-2; 10 bases map to TRBD1. This CDR3 is built from 16 residues. Germline CDR1 reads SGHRS; CDR2 reads YFSETQ. With 3 bases clipped from V and 1 base from J, the junction kept 6 bases outside the gene matches. Here the CDR3 DNA reads TGCGCCAGCAGCTGGGGGGACAGGGGCCTTAACTATGGCTACACCTTC. Amino acids: CASSWGDRGLNYGYTF.

V is TRBV6-5 and J is TRBJ2-5; the match to TRBD1 covers 7 bases. Germline V CDR1 and CDR2: MNHEY, SVGAGI. The V segment lost 3 bases and the J segment 4 bases; nucleotides outside the gene matches: 8. The CDR3 spans 15 residues. In DNA form, the CDR3 reads TGTGCCAGCAGTTATCCGACAGGGCTCGGAGAGACCCAGTACTTC. Translated, it gives CASSYPTGLGETQYF.

The rearrangement joins TRBV30 to TRBJ1-1, with D maybe TRBD1 (6 bases). V lost 3 bases, J lost 6 bases, and 14 bases lay in between. This CDR3 spans 13 amino acids. Germline CDR1 is GTSNPN and CDR2 is SVGIG (reference sequence). Here the CDR3 reads CAWSPQGWSEAFF. The CDR3 DNA reads TGTGCCTGGAGCCCACAGGGATGGTCTGAAGCTTTCTTT.

The chain links TRBV7-3 to TRBJ1-1; tentative D call: TRBD1 (5 bases). Trimming pared 3 bases from V and 1 base from J, leaving 9 bases between. CDR1 and CDR2 (germline): SGHTA, FQGTGA. There are 14 residues in the CDR3. The CDR3 bases are TGTGCCAGCAGCTTGGGGGGGACGAACACTGAAGCTTTCTTT. It codes for CASSLGGTNTEAFF.

Remarks on this clone: Other DNA sequences from this sample encode an identical CDR3 as well. The V call is TRBV9, the J call TRBJ1-5; 9 bases line up with TRBD1. V lost 1 base to trimming and J lost 6 bases; unmatched junction nucleotides: 2. Germline lookup yields CDR1 SGDLS and CDR2 YYNGEE. This CDR3 region has 14 residues. CDR3 residues: CASSVTGGGQPQHF. The CDR3 DNA sequence: TGTGCCAGCAGCGTAACAGGGGGCGGTCAGCCCCAGCATTTT.

This clone was detected a few times. The chain combines TRBV4-1 with TRBJ2-4, with a tentative D call TRBD2 (6 bases). This CDR3 is built from 15 residues. V was clipped by 0 bases and J by 7 bases, with 13 bases between them. The germline V gene has CDR1 MGHRA and CDR2 YSYEKL. The CDR3 sequence is CASSQDDAGRNIQYF. The CDR3 region has the DNA TGCGCCAGCAGCCAAGATGACGCAGGGAGGAACATTCAGTACTTC.

The chain employs TRBV19 and TRBJ1-2, with D hard to call. Between the trimmed V and J ends, which lost 0 bases and 4 bases, there was a span of 9 bases. This CDR3 has 14 residues. Germline values: CDR1 LNHDA, CDR2 SQIVND (reference sequence). CDR3 nucleotides: TGTGCCAGTAGTATAGATAGCTCCCTCTATGGCTACACCTTC. This encodes CASSIDSSLYGYTF.

This clone appeared a single time. A read error may account for a junction end that differs from germline. V is TRBV13 and J is TRBJ2-7; TRBD2 aligns across 11 bases. Germline V gene data show CDR1 as PRHDT and CDR2 as FYEKMQ (reference sequence). The CDR3 extends over 14 amino acids. The CDR3 nucleotides are TGTGCCAGCAGCTTGCTAGCGGGGGGCGCCTATCAGCACTTC. It encodes CASSLLAGGAYQHF.

The chain recombines TRBV10-3 with TRBJ1-1; 8 positions agree with TRBD1. V gave up 6 bases and J gave up 0 bases; unmatched junction bases: 6. From germline, CDR1 is ENHRY and CDR2 SYGVKD. The CDR3 is 15 residues long. The CDR3 is CAIRRTGSMNTEAFF. CDR3 in DNA: TGTGCCATCAGGAGGACAGGGTCCATGAACACTGAAGCTTTCTTT.

The rearrangement uses TRBV11-3 and TRBJ1-2, with TRBD1 as a possible D gene (6 bases). CDR1 SGHNT and CDR2 YENEEA come from the germline V gene. Trimming cost V 5 bases and J 1 base, with 8 bases left between them. The CDR3 loop spans 13 amino acids. For the CDR3, the DNA is TGTGCCAGCAGCCAACAGGGTAACTATGGCTACACCTTC. It codes for CASSQQGNYGYTF.

V usage is TRBV7-2 and J usage is TRBJ2-7; unclear D gene. In germline, CDR1 is SGHTA, CDR2 FQGNSA. CDR3 length: 14 residues. V was shortened by 2 bases and J by 4 bases, with 12 bases between the two germline ends. CDR3 nucleotide sequence: TGTGCCAGCAGCTTAACCCCAGAATTGTACGAGCAGTACTTC. It codes for CASSLTPELYEQYF.

The chain employs TRBV19 and TRBJ1-6; no definite D call. The CDR3 is made up of 16 amino acids. The ends were cut back, 5 bases at V and 0 bases at J, with 11 bases in the middle. The germline gives CDR1 LNHDA, CDR2 SQIVND (reference sequence). CDR3 protein: CASSYLQSSYNSPLHF. The DNA of the CDR3 is TGTGCCAGTAGTTATTTACAGAGCTCCTATAATTCACCCCTCCACTTT.

The genes are TRBV29-1 and TRBJ1-1; 8 bases are a match to TRBD1. The CDR3 totals 13 residues. Germline assignment: CDR1 SQVTM and CDR2 ANQGSEA. V lost 7 bases, J lost 1 base, and 5 bases stayed unmatched. CDR3 loop: CSGEGQANTEAFF. The CDR3 nucleotides read TGCAGCGGTGAGGGACAGGCGAACACTGAAGCTTTCTTT.

The CDR3 protein is CASSLQGAGTGELFF. CDR3 DNA: TGCGCCAGCAGCCTACAGGGGGCCGGCACCGGGGAGCTGTTTTTT. The chain uses TRBV4-3 and TRBJ2-2; 9 bases are a match to TRBD1. CDR3 length: 15 residues. Germline lookup yields CDR1 LGHNA and CDR2 YSLEER. Losses at the gene ends were 4 bases for V and 4 bases for J; bases not matched to a gene: 4.

The chain is built from TRBV30 and TRBJ2-5, with 8 bases lining up with TRBD2. Per the germline V gene, CDR1 is GTSNPN and CDR2 is SVGIG (reference sequence). V was pared by 2 bases and J by 5 bases, with 4 bases of the junction left unmatched. CDR3 length: 13 amino acids. The CDR3 protein is CAWSSGRGETQYF. Here the CDR3 DNA reads TGTGCCTGGAGTTCCGGGAGGGGCGAGACCCAGTACTTC.

The gene calls are TRBV4-3 and TRBJ2-1, with D possibly TRBD2 on 7 matching bases. The CDR3 covers 15 residues. Germline V gives CDR1 LGHNA, CDR2 YSLEER. Trimming left V 4 bases short and J 5 bases short, with 15 bases between. The CDR3 reads CASSRGGGVDNEQFF. In DNA, the CDR3 is TGCGCCAGCAGCCGGGGGGGCGGGGTGGACAATGAGCAGTTCTTC.

In this sample, this clone turned up once. The rearrangement uses TRBV7-9 and TRBJ2-3; TRBD2 matches at 11 bases. The germline CDR1 and CDR2 sequences are SEHNR and FQNEAQ (reference sequence). V was pared by 1 base and J by 1 base, with 7 bases of the junction left unmatched. This CDR3 has 18 amino acids. The CDR3 loop is CASSLGRLAGPGTDTQYF. In DNA form, the CDR3 reads TGTGCCAGCAGCTTAGGTCGACTAGCGGGGCCTGGCACAGATACGCAGTATTTT. Filled out from reference TRBV7-9 and TRBJ2-3, the complete variable domain reads DTGVSQNPRHKITKRGQNVTFRCDPISEHNRLYWYRQTLGQGPEFLTYFQNEAQLEKSRLLSDRFSAERPKGSFSTLEIQRTEQGDSAMYLCASSLGRLAGPGTDTQYFGPGTRLTVL.

A single count supports this clone. The chain carries TRBV30 and TRBJ1-2; TRBD1 is a possible D gene (5 bases). The CDR3 consists of 15 residues. V was trimmed by 0 bases and J by 4 bases, leaving 15 bases between them. CDR1 is GTSNPN, CDR2 SVGIG, per germline (reference sequence). The CDR3 sequence: CAWSVRSSGSYGYTF. Written as DNA, the CDR3 is TGTGCCTGGAGTGTACGTTCTTCAGGGTCCTATGGCTACACCTTC.

This rearrangement joins TRBV5-1 to TRBJ1-2; D unclear. The V gene lost 4 bases and the J gene lost 4 bases, with 14 bases spanning the gap. The length of the CDR3 is 14 residues. CDR1 is SGHRS and CDR2 is YFSETQ in the germline V gene. CDR3 DNA: TGCGCCAGCAGCCCCGCTAGTGGTGGCTATGGCTACACCTTC. Translating gives CASSPASGGYGYTF. Full variable domain (missing parts from reference TRBV5-1 and TRBJ1-2): KAGVTQTPRYLIKTRGQQVTLSCSPISGHRSVSWYQQTPGQGLQFLFEYFSETQRNKGNFPGRFSGRQFSNSRSEMNVSTLELGDSALYLCASSPASGGYGYTFGSGTRLTVV.

This sequence joins TRBV19 and TRBJ2-1; D ambiguous. V was clipped by 3 bases and J by 1 base, with 10 bases between them. The CDR3 runs to 15 residues. Per germline, CDR1 LNHDA and CDR2 SQIVND (reference sequence). CDR3 nucleotides: TGTGCCAGTAGTATTAGTTCGACATCCTACAATGAGCAGTTCTTC. Translating gives CASSISSTSYNEQFF.

The chain joins TRBV5-5 to TRBJ2-7; D gene uncertain. Per the germline V gene, CDR1 is SGHKS and CDR2 is YYEKEE (reference sequence). V lost 4 bases and J lost 0, with 14 bases in between. CDR3 length: 15 amino acids. The CDR3 DNA follows: TGTGCCAGCAGCCTGAACCCGACACTCTCCTACGAGCAGTACTTC. Protein sequence: CASSLNPTLSYEQYF.

The chain is built from TRBV21-1 and TRBJ1-2; TRBD1 is the table's D call and was not checked against the DNA. TRBV21-1 is shown as a pseudogene. CDR3 length: 13 residues. In DNA form, the CDR3 reads TGTGCCAGCAGCTCACAGGGGAACTATGGCTACACCTTC. It yields the protein CASSSQGNYGYTF.

The chain employs TRBV4-1 and TRBJ1-2; perhaps TRBD1 as D (5 bases). V lost 4 bases to trimming and J lost 6 bases, with 12 bases between them. The CDR3 has 13 residues. The germline V gene has CDR1 MGHRA and CDR2 YSYEKL. The CDR3 DNA reads as TGCGCCAGCAGCCCGCTGCAGGGAAATGGCTACACCTTC. It yields the protein CASSPLQGNGYTF.

This rearrangement joins TRBV10-3 to TRBJ1-3, with 11 bases fitting TRBD1. Germline CDR1 ENHRY, CDR2 SYGVKD. The CDR3 runs 13 residues. The trim removed 9 bases at V and 5 bases at J, leaving 3 bases unmatched. The chain's CDR3 is CAIGQGARNTIYF. The CDR3 bases are TGTGCCATAGGACAGGGGGCGAGAAACACCATATATTTT.

The chain recombines TRBV4-3 with TRBJ1-1; D ambiguous. From germline, CDR1 is LGHNA and CDR2 YSLEER. V lost 3 bases and J 4 bases, leaving 21 bases between the germline ends. There are 17 residues in the CDR3. The CDR3 nucleotides are TGCGCCAGCAGCCAGAAGTGGGGTCGGAAGGAGGGCACTGAAGCTTTCTTT. Amino acids: CASSQKWGRKEGTEAFF.

This chain joins TRBV10-3 and TRBJ1-1; D is possibly TRBD1 (6 bases). CDR3 length: 14 residues. Germline V gives CDR1 ENHRY, CDR2 SYGVKD. Trimming took off 5 bases at V and 1 base at J, with 11 bases between the two ends. The CDR3 DNA reads TGTGCCATCAGTCCCTCCAGGGGGAACACTGAAGCTTTCTTT. It yields the protein CAISPSRGNTEAFF.

The rearrangement uses TRBV11-3 and TRBJ1-2; D not certain. The V end lost 1 base, the J end lost 0 bases, and 9 bases lay between the germline ends. Germline CDR1 SGHNT, CDR2 YENEEA. This CDR3 is built from 15 residues. The CDR3 protein is CASSLVGSSNYGYTF. In DNA, the CDR3 is TGTGCCAGCAGCTTAGTTGGCTCTTCTAACTATGGCTACACCTTC. The whole variable domain, remainder taken from reference TRBV11-3 and TRBJ1-2, is EAGVVQSPRYKIIEKKQPVAFWCNPISGHNTLYWYLQNLGQGPELLIRYENEEAVDDSQLPKDRFSAERLKGVDSTLKIQPAELGDSAVYLCASSLVGSSNYGYTFGSGTRLTVV.